This T cell receptor beta chain came from a study of T cell responses to AZD1222 COVID-19 vaccine. Study-wide findings and caveats: Compared with day 0, the breadth and depth of the Spike-specific TCR repertoire rose significantly after two doses of AZD1222. Donors were largely white British and mainly female; clonal diversity was possibly underestimated.

Data came from immunoSEQ multiplex PCR; TCRdb stores just in-frame clones and leaves some out. The table lists around 99,000 clones, about nine tenths of them singletons. Samples with a second dose at about 4 or about 12 weeks were pooled together. The V segment lost 1 base and the J segment 8 bases; nucleotides outside the gene matches: 16. This CDR3 region has 18 residues. Germline values: CDR1 MNHEY, CDR2 SMNVEV (reference sequence). A note on this clone: No antigen is known for it.

The chain is built from TRBV27 and TRBJ1-2; TRBD1 matches 10 bases. Sequencing used peripheral blood, obtained 28 days after the second AZD1222 dose. The sequence derives from an adult who received the AZD1222 COVID-19 vaccine. The chain's CDR3 is CASSLYPPGTGVFNGYTF. CDR3 coding DNA: TGTGCCAGCAGTTTATACCCCCCCGGGACAGGGGTTTTCAACGGCTACACCTTC.